This T cell receptor (beta chain) derives from a study of cytomegalovirus exposure and HLA in healthy donors (dated by TCRdb to about 2017). Concerning the study at large: According to an earlier analysis of around 600 of the donors, 200 million or so T cells yielded approximately 120 million unique TCR beta sequences and roughly 280 Gb of sequence data. Using immunosequencing, the study profiled T cell repertoires from about 610 subjects and related those repertoires to cytomegalovirus serostatus. To predict cytomegalovirus infection status, the study combined high-throughput TCR immunosequencing, statistical association of individual TCRs with disease status, and machine learning. All discovery cohort repertoires had been generated on a single sequencing platform. The later analysis used no new phenotypic data to find candidate immune exposures, relying instead on TCR beta sequences and their occurrence across donors. The study was designed to test whether signatures of past pathogen exposure could be identified by cataloging public T cell receptors. An early release covering roughly 580 HLA-typed donors comprised 250 to 350 gigabases of sequencing data and around 86 million unique TCR sequences. Several DR-DQ haplotypes were treated as single units for association and clustering because of strong linkage in the cohort. The number of donors typed differed by locus, with about 629-630 for A, B, C, DRB1 and DQB1, around 560 for DQA1, approximately 570 for DPA1, and 400 to 490 for DPB1. Alongside the repertoire data, information on donor age, sex, ethnicity and CMV serostatus was compiled. In a later genetic analysis, genome-wide SNP genotypes for about 60% of the 666 donors were used, and that subset was treated as a discovery cohort. Both class I and class II loci were covered by HLA typing, at four-digit resolution. To study patterns of TCR occurrence, a later analysis re-analyzed previously published TCR beta repertoires from around 700 donors and added high-resolution HLA genotyping. Among 300 to 500 genotyped donors of the cohort, an average of about 220,000 unique TCR beta nucleotide sequences was sequenced per donor, of which approximately 19% were non-productive. Among the roughly 430 genotyped donors, roughly 80% belonged to the genetic ancestry cluster associated with self-reported Caucasian donors. An earlier analysis of more than 450 of the donors used high-throughput TCR beta sequencing to judge whether each TCR beta V gene segment behaved as functional or pseudogenic. Besides the first cohort of roughly 660 subjects, a separate validation cohort made up of about 120 different subjects was used. Study-wide findings and limitations: A further reported finding was that TCR beta sequences accurately predicted the HLA-A and HLA-B alleles for most subjects in the first cohort. Broadly in line with IMGT annotations, most TCR beta V segments showed up in productive rearrangements about 87% or about 30% of the time in an earlier analysis of approximately 640 of the donors. Because HLA typing was unavailable for some donors at each locus, only the typed subset was used in association tests. The cohort was sequenced for TCR beta chains only, and without alpha or paired-chain data the features that could be detected were limited. Linkage disequilibrium might explain the correlated functional status among segregating V segments, but an unknown experimental factor could not be excluded. CMV serostatus was the only immune exposure information available for the cohort. An association between a missense DCLRE1C variant and V-gene and J-gene trimming of TCR beta chains was found in a later genetic analysis and replicated in an independent cohort. In a later analysis, HLA-associated TCR beta chains were found to be more clonally expanded and to have lower generation probabilities than equally common non-associated chains. Because counts were too low, around 18 rarely observed V segments, including chromosome 9 orphons, were left out of the earlier analysis of 587 of the donors. While some public TCRs were present in many individuals, most TCR sequences turned up only very rarely across donors. Specific HLA alleles were associated with over 15,000 TCR beta sequences at a false discovery rate of 0.05 in a later analysis. The classifier was reported to diagnose cytomegalovirus status with high specificity and sensitivity in both the original cohort and the validation cohort. A total of roughly 160 TCR beta chains were listed by the study as associated with cytomegalovirus. Compared with the approximately 670-donor mean, donors in an Asian-associated ancestry cluster had fewer N-insertions in productive TCRs, according to a later genetic analysis. Some IMGT-functional V segments, including TRBV6-2 and TRBV6-3, could not be distinguished by the 87-base-pair reads and were therefore excluded. According to a later analysis, parvovirus B19, influenza, CMV and Epstein-Barr virus appeared linked to several top co-occurrence clusters. It was suggested by the authors that the approach could potentially be generalized to other disease states and immunological phenotypes. According to a later analysis, TCR association rates differed among HLA loci, with DRB1 alleles showing the most associated TCRs and HLA-C alleles showing the fewest. When HLA alleles, especially DR and DQ, strongly co-occurred, attributing TCR associations to individual alleles was difficult. Most CMV-associated TCR beta chains appeared to be HLA-restricted in a later analysis, and the HLA associations seemed to be driven largely by CMV exposure. Roughly uniform sequencing depth across donors was assumed in presence/absence analyses, although this assumption may not hold. A cluster of highly shared sequence variants was judged likely to be a technical artifact of the sequencing pipeline. A few of the identified cytomegalovirus-associated TCR beta chains were confirmed in vitro to be specific for cytomegalovirus antigens.

Taken from cysteine to phenylalanine, the CDR3 has 15 residues. Only CDR3 DNA remains: 45 bases, in frame from the first base. CDR1 and CDR2, looked up from the germline V gene (reference sequence), are SEHNR and FQNEAQ. A word on this clone: Its specific antigen is unknown. A junction boundary mismatches the germline segment, possibly from a read error.

Libraries were prepared through the immunoSEQ multiplex PCR assay. For the multiplex PCR, a mixture combining 60 forward primers for TCR Vbeta segments and 13 reverse primers for TCR Jbeta segments was used. A multiplex PCR assay on genomic DNA amplified the CDR3 region of rearranged TCR beta genes. Amplified TCR beta libraries were sequenced as 87-base-pair reads on the Illumina HiSeq System. Under the source paper's analysis protocol: In a later analysis, tens of millions of unique TCR beta chains were counted across the approximately 670 repertoires, and roughly 11 million of these chains were shared by at least two donors. Raw reads were error-corrected and collapsed into unique sequences with a nearest-neighbor algorithm that merged closely related sequences to remove PCR and sequencing errors. To assign V, D and J gene segments, CDR3 sequences were aligned to IMGT reference sequences. For a sequence to be retained, at least a six-nucleotide match to both a V gene segment and a J gene segment was required. A rearrangement counted as productive if the CDR3 had no stop codons and remained in frame with V and J, and every other rearrangement counted as non-productive. Following IMGT convention, CDR3 was defined as the stretch from the second conserved V-encoded cysteine up to the conserved J-encoded phenylalanine. The earlier analysis of about 560 of the donors excluded any sequence lacking an unambiguous match to a single V gene segment. An earlier analysis of a few hundred of the donors classified V segments as functional when productive rearrangements were above 56.7% and as segregating when the standard deviation between donors was above 5%. A statistical classification framework was built for diagnosing cytomegalovirus status from the catalog of TCR beta chain sequences. In a later analysis, TCR nucleotide sequences were compared against IMGT/GENE-DB human TR gene sequences so that V and J genes could be assigned. A later analysis assigned CDR3 sequences and most-parsimonious VDJ recombination scenarios with the TCRdist pipeline. In a later analysis, each TCR beta chain was defined by its CDR3 amino acid sequence together with its V-gene family, and reads lacking a unique V-gene family were excluded. To address suspected cross-contamination and a sequencing artifact, a later analysis removed several hundred highly shared, low-generation-probability nucleotide sequences. For each public chain, a later analysis derived a clonal expansion index from normalized ranks of inferred template counts within each repertoire. A later analysis computed generation probabilities with a VDJ recombination model fitted to out-of-frame rearrangements, and checked the results against IGoR. Hypergeometric tests were used in a later analysis to score TCR-TCR, TCR-HLA and TCR-CMV co-occurrence, with a repertoire-size bias correction applied to the TCR pairs. A later analysis estimated false discovery rates by permuting HLA or CMV assignments 20 times. In a later analysis, co-occurring TCRs were grouped using DBSCAN, and TCRdist sequence similarity was added for clustering within HLA-allele-positive subsets. Repertoires with fewer than 30,000 or more than 120,000 public chains, plus five repertoires with anomalous nucleotide sharing, were excluded from co-occurrence clustering. TCRdb mirrors the immuneACCESS table, restricted to in-frame sequences. Some clones are absent from its copies; in checked studies, under half trace to an unresolved V gene, and the reason for the others is unknown. The V and J calls and clone size come from that table; D and trimming were worked out from the DNA. The sample table contains about 170,000 clones; only one count was recorded for around two thirds of them. The leading ten clones occupy 2.5% to 3% of the sample.

The cohort comprised several hundred healthy bone marrow donors. Cohort members were all nominally healthy when sampled, although unrecorded immune exposures were likely present. The donor tested CMV seronegative, placing the donor among the roughly 340 seronegative members of the cohort. A peripheral blood sample was provided by each donor, and peripheral blood mononuclear cells were used for TCR beta sequencing. Genomic DNA extraction from the blood cell samples was performed with the Qiagen DNeasy Blood Extraction Kit. Sequenced material: PBMCs. This TCR was sampled from a man aged 40-50 years in good health and CMV-seronegative. The chain links TRBV7-9 with TRBJ1-1; TRBD1 is possibly the D segment (6 matching bases). CDR3 sequence: CSSSKDSLPTGEAFF. The DNA is TGTTCCAGCAGCAAGGACAGTTTACCCACCGGTGAAGCTTTCTTT.